This T cell receptor (beta chain) was identified in a study of OX40 agonist ivuxolimab in advanced cancers. Study in general: All patients had ivuxolimab intravenously every 2 weeks at 0.01 to 10 mg/kg. Enrollees could have had prior anti-PD-1, anti-PD-L1 or anti-CTLA-4 therapy, which around 40% had received.

Points from the study as a whole: With doses of 0.1 to 3.0 mg/kg, CD4+ and CD8+ blood T cells had undergone clonal expansion by week 6.

The CDR3 is made up of 15 amino acids. CDR1 and CDR2 from the germline V gene are WNHNN and SYGVQD (reference sequence). Trimming shortened V by 3 bases and J by 5 bases, and 17 bases separated the two germline ends. The protocol was immunoSEQ multiplex PCR, while the TCRdb copy is restricted to in-frame clones and leaves out a portion. This sample has some 100,000 clones, with 80% to 90% found just once. Worth noting for this clone: The target antigen is unknown.

The TCR sequence derives from an adult with an advanced solid tumor such as melanoma, head and neck, liver or kidney cancer. This chain joins TRBV10-1 and TRBJ2-7; D ambiguous. The sequencing used CD4+ or CD8+ T cells sorted from blood, collected in a trial of the OX40 agonist ivuxolimab. This chain's CDR3 is CASSDASTTTDEQYF. In DNA form, the CDR3 reads TGCGCCAGCAGTGACGCGAGTACTACGACGGACGAGCAGTACTTC.